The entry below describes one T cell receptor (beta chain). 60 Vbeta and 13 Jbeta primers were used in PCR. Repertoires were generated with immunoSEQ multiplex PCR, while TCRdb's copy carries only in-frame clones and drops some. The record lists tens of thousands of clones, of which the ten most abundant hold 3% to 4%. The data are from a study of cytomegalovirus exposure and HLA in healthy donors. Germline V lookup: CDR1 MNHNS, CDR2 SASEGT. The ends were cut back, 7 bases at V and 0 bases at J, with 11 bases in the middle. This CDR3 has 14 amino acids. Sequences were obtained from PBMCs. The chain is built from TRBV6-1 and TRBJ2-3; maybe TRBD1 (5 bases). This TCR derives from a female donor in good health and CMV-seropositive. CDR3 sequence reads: CASTRTTSTDTQYF. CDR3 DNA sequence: TGTGCCAGCACCCGGACAACTAGCACAGATACGCAGTATTTT.